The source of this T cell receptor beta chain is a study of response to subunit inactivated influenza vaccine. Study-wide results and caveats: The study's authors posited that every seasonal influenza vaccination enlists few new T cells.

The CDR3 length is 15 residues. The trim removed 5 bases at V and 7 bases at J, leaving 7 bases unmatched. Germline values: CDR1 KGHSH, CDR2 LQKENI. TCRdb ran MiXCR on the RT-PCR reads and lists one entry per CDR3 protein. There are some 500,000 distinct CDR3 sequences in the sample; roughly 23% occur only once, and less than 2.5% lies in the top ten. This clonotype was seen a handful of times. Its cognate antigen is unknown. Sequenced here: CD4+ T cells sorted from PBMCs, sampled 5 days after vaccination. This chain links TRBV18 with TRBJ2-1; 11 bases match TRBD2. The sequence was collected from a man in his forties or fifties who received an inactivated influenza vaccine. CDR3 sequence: CASSGLAGGRNEQFF. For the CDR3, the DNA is TGTGCCAGCTCAGGGCTAGCGGGAGGAAGGAATGAGCAGTTCTTC.